A selection of T cell receptor beta chains follows, all from one sample in a study of graft-versus-host responses after intestinal transplantation. Only in-frame clones appear in the TCRdb table, and some are missing; sequencing was by immunoSEQ multiplex PCR. The table lists more than 75,000 clones, approximately 89% of them singletons. Their antigen targets remain unknown. The sample here was unstimulated CD4+ T cells sorted from spleen or lymph node cells, taken before transplant. These TCRs come from a human donor who was the organ donor for an intestinal transplant. Each CDR3 is given with its conserved first and last residue. The order of the fields is V gene, CDR3 length, D gene, clone size, J gene, CDR3 DNA, CDR3 protein. The D gene is left open where the match is weak. The listing skips clone size in some rows; elsewhere it reads once, few, many or a size class.

TRBV7-6	16	NA	NA	TRBJ2-1	TGTGCCAGCAGCTTTAGGCGGGGGACATCCTACAATGAGCAGTTCTTC	CASSFRRGTSYNEQFF
TRBV6-5	12	NA	NA	TRBJ2-7	TGTGCCAGCAGTGCCGGGAGTTACGAGCAGTACTTC	CASSAGSYEQYF
TRBV6-5	14	TRBD2	NA	TRBJ2-3	TGTGCCAGCAGTTACCGGGAGGCCCCAGATACGCAGTATTTT	CASSYREAPDTQYF
TRBV7-9	15	NA	once	TRBJ2-2	TGTGCCAGCAGCTTAGTTTGGGGGCTCACCGGGGAGCTGTTTTTT	CASSLVWGLTGELFF
TRBV2	16	TRBD2	NA	TRBJ2-1	TGTGCCAGCATCATCTTTAGCGGGAGGCAGAACAATGAGCAGTTCTTC	CASIIFSGRQNNEQFF
TRBV25-1	17	NA	NA	TRBJ1-2	TGTGCCAGCAGTGAATCCTCCCCGACAGTTTTGTACTATGGCTACACCTTC	CASSESSPTVLYYGYTF
TRBV11-3	14	NA	NA	TRBJ1-2	TGTGCCAGCAGCTTAGGACAGGTTGAGAGGGGCTACACCTTC	CASSLGQVERGYTF
TRBV6-1	14	NA	once	TRBJ2-5	TGTGCCAGCAGTGCAGGGCCCAATCGGGAGACCCAGTACTTC	CASSAGPNRETQYF
TRBV5-4	13	NA	NA	TRBJ1-1	TGTGCCAGCAGCTTGGACAGGGATACTGAAGCTTTCTTT	CASSLDRDTEAFF
TRBV11-2	18	NA	NA	TRBJ2-2	TGTGCCAGCAGTCTTAGGGGGTCACAGGGAGCGAACACCGGGGAGCTGTTTTTT	CASSLRGSQGANTGELFF
TRBV19	13	NA	NA	TRBJ1-6	TGTGCCAGTAGTAACGGGGTTGATTCACCCCTCCACTTT	CASSNGVDSPLHF
TRBV5-1	16	NA	NA	TRBJ1-3	TGCGCCAGCAGAGATAGTACAGGGTGGAGTGGAAACACCATATATTTT	CASRDSTGWSGNTIYF
TRBV28	15	NA	NA	TRBJ2-7	TGTGCCACCCACAGATACCGGACTGGGGTCTACGAGCAGTACTTC	CATHRYRTGVYEQYF
TRBV19	15	NA	NA	TRBJ2-5	TGTGCCAGTAGTAACGCGGAGGTGAATCAAGAGACCCAGTACTTC	CASSNAEVNQETQYF